These T cell receptor beta chains were read from a single sample in a study of CD8 T cells in Susac syndrome. TCRdb re-derived calls from the immunoSEQ multiplex PCR reads in MiXCR, one entry per CDR3 protein. The sample yields hundreds of thousands of distinct CDR3 sequences, 94% seen once. Sequenced: CD4+ T cells from PBMCs. Receptor source: a human donor with Susac syndrome. The CDR3 runs from the conserved cysteine through the conserved F or W. A D gene is named only where the DNA matches it firmly. Clone size, where shown, is once, few, many, or a class for clones that have expanded.

d_call,clone_size,j_call,v_call,cdr3_nt,cdr3_aa
TRBD2,-,TRBJ2-4,TRBV5-1,TGCGCCAGCAGCCCAACTTTAGGGGGACTAGCGGGGGTCTACATTCAGTACTTC,CASSPTLGGLAGVYIQYF
TRBD2,-,TRBJ2-2,TRBV7-3,TGTGCCAGCAGCTCCGGAGGGACTAGCGGGGGCGGGACCACCGGGGAGCTGTTTTTT,CASSSGGTSGGGTTGELFF
-,-,TRBJ2-3,TRBV7-2,TGTGCCAGCAGCTTGACAGCCTACACAGATACGCAGTATTTT,CASSLTAYTDTQYF
-,-,TRBJ2-2,TRBV28,TGTGCCAGCAGTTTACAAAGTCTGCAGGGGCAGCTGTTTTTT,CASSLQSLQGQLFF
-,-,TRBJ2-3,TRBV6-2/TRBV6-3,TGTGCCAGCACCTCACCCGTCTCGGGACCCCAGTATTTT,CASTSPVSGPQYF
-,-,TRBJ2-7,TRBV6-5,TGTGCCAGCAACCTCGGGGAAGCGGTCTACGAGCAGTACTTC,CASNLGEAVYEQYF
-,-,TRBJ1-4,TRBV27,TGTGCCAGCAGTTTATTCCCGGAGGGTGGCGGTGAAAAACTGTTTTTT,CASSLFPEGGGEKLFF
TRBD2,-,TRBJ2-7,TRBV5-1,TGCGCCAGCAGCCCGATTGGGACTACCTACGAGCAGTACTTC,CASSPIGTTYEQYF
-,-,TRBJ2-3,TRBV7-2,TGTGCCAGCAGCTTAGCTTCTTCGGAATCCACAGATACGCAGTATTTT,CASSLASSESTDTQYF
TRBD1,-,TRBJ1-6,TRBV7-8,TGTGCCAGCAGCCCACACCCCGGGACAGGGAATTCACCCCTCCACTTT,CASSPHPGTGNSPLHF
-,-,TRBJ1-6,TRBV4-3,TGCGCCAGCAGCCGGGACGGAGATTCACCCCTCCACTTT,CASSRDGDSPLHF
-,-,TRBJ2-2,TRBV15,TGTGCCACCAGCAGAGTAGGGGCTGGGGCCGGGGAGCTGTTTTTT,CATSRVGAGAGELFF
TRBD2,-,TRBJ2-1,TRBV6-2/TRBV6-3,TGTGCCAGCAGTTACGAAGAGGGACTAGCGGGGGGTACGTCCTACAATGAGCAGTTCTTC,CASSYEEGLAGGTSYNEQFF
TRBD2,-,TRBJ2-3,TRBV10-1,TGCGCCAGCAGTGAGTCCCCGGGGGGTGAAGACACAGATACGCAGTATTTT,CASSESPGGEDTDTQYF
-,-,TRBJ2-6,TRBV7-6,TGTGCCAGCAGCTGGTCGGGGGCTGGGGCCAACGTCCTGACTTTC,CASSWSGAGANVLTF
TRBD1,few,TRBJ1-2,TRBV27,TGTGCCAGCGCGAGGGACAGGGGGCAATTTGGCTACACCTTC,CASARDRGQFGYTF
TRBD2,-,TRBJ2-1,TRBV3-1,TGTGCCAGCAGCCAAGACCTCGCGGGGGCCTACAATGAGCAGTTCTTC,CASSQDLAGAYNEQFF
-,-,TRBJ1-1,TRBV12-3/TRBV12-4,TGTGCCAGCAGTTTACAGGGCAAGAGGGTTGAAGCTTTCTTT,CASSLQGKRVEAFF
TRBD2,-,TRBJ2-3,TRBV20-1,TGCAGTGCTAGAGGATCTAGCGGGGTCCACGCCTTTAGTGCGTATTTT,CSARGSSGVHAFSAYF
TRBD2,-,TRBJ2-1,TRBV5-1,TGCGCCAGCAGCCCCGGGACTAGCGACAATGAGCAGTTCTTC,CASSPGTSDNEQFF
-,-,TRBJ2-1,TRBV29-1,TGCAGCGTTGAAGTTGGAGACAATGAGCAGTTCTTC,CSVEVGDNEQFF
TRBD1,-,TRBJ1-1,TRBV5-8,TGTGCCAGCAGCACCGGACAGGCCAGGGGCACTGAAGCTTTCTTT,CASSTGQARGTEAFF
TRBD1,few,TRBJ1-2,TRBV27,TGTGCCAGCAGTTTCGGACAGGGGAACTATGGCTACACCTTC,CASSFGQGNYGYTF
-,-,TRBJ1-1,TRBV18,TGTGCCAGCTCACCCGACGAGGGCACTGAAGCTTTCTTT,CASSPDEGTEAFF
-,-,TRBJ2-7,TRBV27,TGTGCCAGCAGAAGGACGGGGCCCTACGAGCAGTACTTC,CASRRTGPYEQYF
TRBD1,-,TRBJ2-5,TRBV7-2,TGTGCCAGCAGCTCCCCCGACAGGGGAGAGACCCAGTACTTC,CASSSPDRGETQYF
-,-,TRBJ2-7,TRBV9,TGTGCCGGCAGCCCCCGATTAGGGGACGGCCGACGTTACGAGCAGTACTTC,CAGSPRLGDGRRYEQYF
-,-,TRBJ1-6,TRBV10-3,TGTGCCACCGCGGGAGGGAGAGAATCACCCCTCCACTTT,CATAGGRESPLHF
-,-,TRBJ2-5,TRBV30,TGTGCCTGGGCAGGGGTTCGGGGGGTGGAGGAGACCCAGTACTTC,CAWAGVRGVEETQYF
TRBD1,-,TRBJ1-1,TRBV30,TGTGCCTGGGCCGGGAACAGGGGAACTGAAGCTTTCTTT,CAWAGNRGTEAFF
-,-,TRBJ2-2,TRBV4-2,TGTGCCAGCAGCCAAGTACGGGGGGCGGGAACCGGGGAGCTGTTTTTT,CASSQVRGAGTGELFF
TRBD2,-,TRBJ2-3,TRBV7-3,TGTGCCAGCAGCCCCCAAGGCGGGGGGGCCACGTTGGGGGATACGCAGTATTTT,CASSPQGGGATLGDTQYF
-,-,TRBJ2-5,TRBV18,TGTGCCAGCTCACCGGAAGTAACCCAGTACTTC,CASSPEVTQYF
TRBD1,-,TRBJ1-1,TRBV6-6,TGTGCCAGCAGTTACCGACAGGGCGACACTGAAGCTTTCTTT,CASSYRQGDTEAFF
TRBD1,-,TRBJ1-2,TRBV18,TGTGCCAGCTCAGCCTCAGGACAGGACTATGGCTACACCTTC,CASSASGQDYGYTF
TRBD1,-,TRBJ1-4,TRBV9,TGTGCCAGCAGCCCCCGGACAGGGGAAGGTGAAAAACTGTTTTTT,CASSPRTGEGEKLFF